This TCR beta chain emerged from a study of blood T cell repertoires in COVID-19. The CDR3 covers 16 residues. V dropped 5 bases and J dropped 1 base, with 15 bases sitting between them. Germline V CDR1 and CDR2: MNHEY, SVGEGT. Assay: immunoSEQ multiplex PCR; the TCRdb copy retains only in-frame clones and omits some. This sample carries around 95,000 clones, approximately 80% of them seen once, and the ten largest clones take 31%. The rearrangement links TRBV6-2 or TRBV6-3 to TRBJ1-5, with TRBD1 as a possible D gene (6 bases). This sequence originates from a man aged 70 or older with active or convalescent COVID-19. Sequencing input: peripheral blood. Here the CDR3 reads CASSDRWWESNQPQHF. CDR3 nucleotide sequence: TGTGCCAGCAGTGACAGGTGGTGGGAAAGCAATCAGCCCCAGCATTTT.